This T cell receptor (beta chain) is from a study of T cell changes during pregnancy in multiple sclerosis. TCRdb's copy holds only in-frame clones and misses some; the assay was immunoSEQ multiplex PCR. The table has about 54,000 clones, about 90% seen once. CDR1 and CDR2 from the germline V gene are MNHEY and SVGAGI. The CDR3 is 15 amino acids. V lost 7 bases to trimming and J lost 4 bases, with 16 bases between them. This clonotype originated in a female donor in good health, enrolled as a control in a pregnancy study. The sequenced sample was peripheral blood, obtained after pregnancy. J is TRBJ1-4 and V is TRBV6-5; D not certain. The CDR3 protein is CASIWESQRNEKLFF. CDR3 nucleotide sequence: TGTGCCAGCATTTGGGAGAGTCAGCGTAATGAAAAACTGTTTTTT.